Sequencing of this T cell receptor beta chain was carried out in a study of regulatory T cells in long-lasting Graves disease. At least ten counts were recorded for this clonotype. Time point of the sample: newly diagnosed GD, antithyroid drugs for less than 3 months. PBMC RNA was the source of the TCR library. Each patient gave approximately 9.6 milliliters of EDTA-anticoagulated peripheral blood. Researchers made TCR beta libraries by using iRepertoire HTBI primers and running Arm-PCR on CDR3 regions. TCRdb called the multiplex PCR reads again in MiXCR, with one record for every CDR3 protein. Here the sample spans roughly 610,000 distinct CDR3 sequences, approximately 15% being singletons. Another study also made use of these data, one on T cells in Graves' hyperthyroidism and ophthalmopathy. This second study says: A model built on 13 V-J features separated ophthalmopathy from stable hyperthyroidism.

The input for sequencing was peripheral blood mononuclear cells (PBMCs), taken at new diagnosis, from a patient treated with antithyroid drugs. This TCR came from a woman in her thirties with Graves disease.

As DNA, the CDR3 is TGTGCCAGCGGAGCGGCTTCGGACGAGCAGTACTTC. Translation: CASGAASDEQYF. V usage is TRBV6-1 and J usage is TRBJ2-7; maybe TRBD2 (5 bases). Germline CDR1 is MNHNS and CDR2 is SASEGT. CDR3 length: 12 amino acids. Trimming removed 8 bases at V and 5 bases at J, with 13 bases between.